Sequencing of this T cell receptor beta chain was carried out in a study of beta chain features in type 1 diabetes. Overall study findings and caveats: TCRB CDR3 length was moderately but significantly reduced in all four CD4+ subsets of Type 1 diabetes patients. Any HLA type influence on TCRB rearrangement was left unresolved here.

There are a few counts of this clone. The antigen remains undetermined. Naive, central memory, regulatory and stem cell-like memory cells within the CD4+ compartment were sorted using CD45RO/CCR7/CD25/CD127/CD95/CD27. Expressed TCRB transcripts were sequenced after all isolated RNA was converted to cDNA. The study sequenced naive, central memory and regulatory T cell samples to an average of approximately 3.5 million reads. The repertoire was sequenced with immunoSEQ multiplex PCR; TCRdb's copy has only in-frame clones and lacks some. The table includes 250,000 or so clones, around 20% detected once. Sequencing was carried out using naive CD4+ T cells from blood. The source is a woman in her thirties or forties with type 1 diabetes.

The CDR3 reads CASTSRVGSYNEQFF. The CDR3, as DNA: TGTGCCAGCACTTCCAGGGTCGGCTCCTACAATGAGCAGTTCTTC. This chain joins TRBV28 and TRBJ2-1, with TRBD1 as a possible D gene (5 bases). Per germline, CDR1 MDHEN and CDR2 SYDVKM. Trimming cost V 7 bases and J 0 bases, with 13 bases left between them. CDR3 length: 15 residues.